These 27 T cell receptor beta chains were all obtained from the same sample, sequenced in a study of regulatory and conventional T cells in RAG deficiency. Genomic DNA came from blood regulatory T cells gated CD4+ CD25-high CD127-low. The assay was immunoSEQ multiplex PCR, and TCRdb's table has in-frame clones only and misses some. The sample records some 20,000 clones, approximately 90% being singletons. The same sample was also used in a study of regulatory T cells. That paper states: The primer mix had 52 TRBV and 13 TRBJ primers.

Sample: Tregs sorted from blood. These receptors were collected from a human donor in good health.

For the CDR3, the DNA is TGTGCCAGCAGTTTCGTGGCAACAGGTAACACTGAAGCTTTCTTT. Encoded protein: CASSFVATGNTEAFF. The chain links TRBV27 to TRBJ1-1, with D perhaps matching TRBD1 (5 bases). The germline gives CDR1 MNHEY, CDR2 SMNVEV (reference sequence). V dropped 3 bases and J dropped 2 bases, with 13 bases sitting between them. This CDR3 comprises 15 residues.

The chain has TRBV4-2 and TRBJ2-7; 8 nucleotides match TRBD1. The germline V gene has CDR1 LGHNA and CDR2 YNFKEQ. Unmatched junction bases numbered 11, after V lost 3 bases and J lost 4 bases. This CDR3 region has 16 residues. Here the CDR3 DNA reads TGTGCCAGCAGCCAGACCCCCGGACAGGGCTTTTACGAGCAGTACTTC. Protein: CASSQTPGQGFYEQYF.

The chain is built from TRBV15 and TRBJ2-5; either TRBD1 or TRBD2 may fit D (5 bases each). Trimming left V 2 bases short and J 7 bases short, with 11 bases between. Germline CDR1 and CDR2: LNHNV and YYDKDF (reference sequence). The CDR3 loop spans 13 amino acids. CDR3 protein: CATSRPGQVTQYF. CDR3 DNA: TGTGCCACCAGCAGACCGGGGCAGGTGACCCAGTACTTC.

J is TRBJ2-7 and V is TRBV2; perhaps TRBD1 as D (6 bases). V lost 6 bases and J 0 bases, leaving 12 bases between the germline ends. The CDR3 spans 14 residues. CDR1 SNHLY and CDR2 FYNNEI come from the germline V gene. CDR3 DNA sequence: TGTGCCAGCAGAGACAACAGGGACTCCTACGAGCAGTACTTC. This translates into CASRDNRDSYEQYF.

J is TRBJ1-4 and V is TRBV2, with D perhaps matching TRBD1 (5 bases). V shed 5 bases and J shed 5 bases, with 9 bases lying between them. The CDR3 loop spans 13 amino acids. Germline V gives CDR1 SNHLY, CDR2 FYNNEI. DNA of the CDR3: TGTGCCAGCAGTCCCCGGGGCAATGAAAAACTGTTTTTT. It translates to CASSPRGNEKLFF.

The genes are TRBV28 and TRBJ1-1, with 9 nucleotides matching TRBD1. The CDR3 has 14 residues. CDR1 and CDR2 from the germline V gene are MDHEN and SYDVKM. The V gene end was trimmed by 5 bases and the J gene end by 1 base; junction bases not matched to a gene: 2. The CDR3 sequence is CASSETGGNTEAFF. Written as DNA, the CDR3 is TGTGCCAGCAGTGAGACAGGGGGGAACACTGAAGCTTTCTTT. The whole variable domain, filled in from reference TRBV28 and TRBJ1-1, reads DVKVTQSSRYLVKRTGEKVFLECVQDMDHENMFWYRQDPGLGLRLIYFSYDVKMKEKGDIPEGYSVSREKKERFSLILESASTNQTSMYLCASSETGGNTEAFFGQGTRLTVV.

The CDR3, as DNA: TGTGCCAGCAGCTCCGGGACTCTTAAAGAGACCCAGTACTTC. Residues: CASSSGTLKETQYF. The chain employs TRBV5-4 and TRBJ2-5; TRBD2 is a possible D gene (6 bases). The germline V gene encodes CDR1 SGHNT and CDR2 YYREEE (reference sequence). V was pared by 3 bases and J by 3 bases, with 12 bases between. This CDR3 is built from 14 residues.

The chain recombines TRBV2 with TRBJ1-5; the D is unclear. This CDR3 spans 12 amino acids. Germline loops: CDR1 SNHLY, CDR2 FYNNEI. With 8 bases removed from V and 2 bases from J, the gap between germline ends came to 7 bases. CDR3 sequence reads: CASSAGNQPQHF. CDR3 bases: TGTGCCAGCTCGGCCGGCAATCAGCCCCAGCATTTT.

The rearrangement joins TRBV5-1 to TRBJ2-1; the D gene is possibly TRBD2 (5 bases). The V gene lost 0 bases and the J gene lost 2 bases, with 12 bases spanning the gap. The CDR3 runs 16 residues. Germline-derived CDR1 and CDR2 are SGHRS and YFSETQ. CDR3 bases: TGCGCCAGCAGCTTGGGGACTTCAAAACCCTACAATGAGCAGTTCTTC. Amino acid sequence: CASSLGTSKPYNEQFF.

This chain joins TRBV5-4 and TRBJ2-5; 8 positions agree with TRBD2. This CDR3 region has 16 residues. Germline V gene lookup returns CDR1 SGHNT and CDR2 YYREEE (reference sequence). The ends lost 3 bases at V and 3 bases at J; junction bases unmatched: 10. The CDR3 is CASSSLAGGSKETQYF. The CDR3 nucleotides read TGTGCCAGCAGCTCGCTCGCGGGGGGCTCAAAAGAGACCCAGTACTTC.

The chain combines TRBV18 with TRBJ2-7; 8 nucleotides agree with TRBD1. This CDR3 comprises 14 residues. J was trimmed by 3 bases and V by 3 bases; bases with no gene match: 4. Germline CDR1 is KGHSH and CDR2 is LQKENI. The CDR3 reads CASSPTTGDYEQYF. CDR3 sequence (DNA): TGTGCCAGCTCACCTACGACAGGGGACTACGAGCAGTACTTC.

CDR3 loop: CAYSPGTDTQYF. CDR3 DNA: TGTGCCTATTCCCCTGGCACAGATACGCAGTATTTT. This chain links TRBV30 with TRBJ2-3; D is uncertain. Trimming pared 7 bases from V and 1 base from J, leaving 9 bases between. The CDR3 sequence is 12 residues long. Germline CDR1 and CDR2: GTSNPN and SVGIG (reference sequence).

The V and J genes are TRBV15 and TRBJ1-3; D remains ambiguous. The CDR3 has 13 residues. CDR1 is LNHNV, CDR2 YYDKDF, per germline (reference sequence). V lost 2 bases and J 6 bases, leaving 8 bases between the germline ends. The CDR3 reads CATSRTPSNTIYF. CDR3 DNA: TGTGCCACCAGCAGAACCCCCTCAAACACCATATATTTT.

The CDR3 protein is CASSLGQGLGNTEAFF. In DNA, the CDR3 is TGTGCCAGCTCACTGGGACAGGGGTTAGGGAACACTGAAGCTTTCTTT. The gene calls are TRBV18 and TRBJ1-1, with 10 bases matching TRBD1. Trimming took 4 bases from V and 1 from J; bases not matched to a gene: 6. In germline, CDR1 is KGHSH, CDR2 LQKENI. The CDR3 totals 16 residues.

This clone was detected once. The V gene is TRBV15, the J gene TRBJ2-5; the D is unclear. This CDR3 region has 16 residues. Germline CDR1 and CDR2: LNHNV and YYDKDF (reference sequence). Trimming shortened V by 4 bases and J by 4 bases, and 19 bases separated the two germline ends. DNA of the CDR3: TGTGCCACCAGCACTCCAAGGTTCCCCGAGGCAGAGACCCAGTACTTC. Translation gives CATSTPRFPEAETQYF.

This clone was observed once. The chain links TRBV5-1 to TRBJ2-7; the match to TRBD2 covers 9 bases. With 3 bases clipped from V and 3 bases from J, the junction kept 4 bases outside the gene matches. The CDR3 runs 14 residues. CDR1 SGHRS and CDR2 YFSETQ come from the germline V gene. The CDR3 region is CASSYGGGVYEQYF. The CDR3 nucleotides are TGCGCCAGCAGCTACGGCGGGGGGGTCTACGAGCAGTACTTC.

The V and J genes are TRBV7-8 and TRBJ1-5; 7 nucleotides agree with TRBD1. The CDR3 has 13 amino acids. CDR1 is SGHVS, CDR2 FQNEAQ, per germline. After removal of 6 bases from V and 5 bases from J, the junction contained 4 bases not matched to a gene. DNA for the CDR3: TGTGCCAGCAGTCGAACAGGGGATCAGCCCCAGCATTTT. This codes for CASSRTGDQPQHF. The entire variable domain, with the rest obtained from reference TRBV7-8 and TRBJ1-5, is as follows: GAGVSQSPRYKVAKRGQDVALRCDPISGHVSLFWYQQALGQGPEFLTYFQNEAQLDKSGLPSDRFFAERPEGSVSTLKIQRTQQEDSAVYLCASSRTGDQPQHFGDGTRLSIL.

CDR3 coding DNA: TGTGCCAGCAGTTTGCGGGAGGGCACAGATACGCAGTATTTT. As protein: CASSLREGTDTQYF. This sequence joins TRBV27 and TRBJ2-3; TRBD2 aligns across 8 bases. The germline gives CDR1 MNHEY, CDR2 SMNVEV (reference sequence). The CDR3 runs to 14 residues. Germline trimming cut 3 bases from V and 1 base from J; bases unmatched to any gene: 0.

This clone was picked up a small number of times. The chain combines TRBV9 with TRBJ1-3; the D is unclear. Trimming took 3 bases from V and 0 from J, leaving 4 bases between them. Germline V gene sequence: CDR1 SGDLS, CDR2 YYNGEE. The CDR3 consists of 13 residues. CDR3 loop: CASSAHSGNTIYF. In DNA form, the CDR3 reads TGTGCCAGCAGCGCCCACTCTGGAAACACCATATATTTT.

The chain carries TRBV19 and TRBJ2-3; 8 nucleotides match TRBD1. The junction had 3 bases not matched to a gene; V was cut back by 9 bases and J by 1 base. The germline V gene encodes CDR1 LNHDA and CDR2 SQIVND (reference sequence). The CDR3 is 13 residues long. DNA of the CDR3: TGTGCCAGCCGGACAGGGCGCACAGATACGCAGTATTTT. Residues: CASRTGRTDTQYF.

Concerning this clone itself: Germline and junction disagree at one end, which may indicate a read error. This rearrangement joins TRBV10-1 to TRBJ1-1, with 10 nucleotides matching TRBD1. Germline V gene lookup returns CDR1 WNHNN and CDR2 SYGVQD (reference sequence). CDR3 length: 11 amino acids. The CDR3 DNA reads TGCGCCAGCAGTTCGGGACAGGGGATGATCTTT. Translating it yields CASSSGQGMIF.

V and J are TRBV11-2 and TRBJ1-3; TRBD1 matches 7 bases. Germline V gene sequence: CDR1 SGHAT, CDR2 FQNNGV. Trimming at V came to 0 bases and at J to 0 bases, leaving 11 bases not matched to a gene. The CDR3 runs 19 residues. The CDR3 here is CASSLDRGLRTPSGNTIYF. CDR3 nucleotide sequence: TGTGCCAGCAGCTTAGATAGGGGGCTTCGAACGCCCTCTGGAAACACCATATATTTT.

The V and J genes are TRBV6-1 and TRBJ2-1; D uncertain. The CDR3 is 13 residues long. The V gene lost 1 base and the J gene lost 7 bases, with 8 bases spanning the gap. Germline CDR1 reads MNHNS; CDR2 reads SASEGT. CDR3 sequence: CASSEVLRNEQFF. CDR3 nucleotides: TGTGCCAGCAGTGAAGTGCTCAGGAATGAGCAGTTCTTC.

The chain joins TRBV13 to TRBJ1-6; D is perhaps TRBD1 (6 bases). V gave up 3 bases and J gave up 8 bases, with 14 bases separating them. The CDR3 is 15 amino acids. CDR1 PRHDT and CDR2 FYEKMQ come from the germline V gene (reference sequence). CDR3 residues: CASSFYGGADSPLHF. The CDR3 region has the DNA TGTGCCAGCAGCTTCTACGGGGGGGCAGATTCACCCCTCCACTTT. Looking up the rest from reference TRBV13 and TRBJ1-6 gives the full variable domain: AAGVIQSPRHLIKEKRETATLKCYPIPRHDTVYWYQQGPGQDPQFLISFYEKMQSDKGSIPDRFSAQQFSDYHSELNMSSLELGDSALYFCASSFYGGADSPLHFGNGTRLTVT.

Turning to this clone: An end of the junction does not agree with germline; a read error may underlie this. This chain links TRBV29-1 with TRBJ2-1; unclear D gene. CDR1 is SQVTM, CDR2 ANQGSEA, per germline. The CDR3 length is 11 residues. CDR3 nucleotides: TGCAGCGCTGAACCATACAATGAGCAGTTCTTC. It yields the protein CSAEPYNEQFF.

The chain combines TRBV5-1 with TRBJ2-1; no firm D call. The CDR3 runs to 11 residues. Germline V CDR1 and CDR2: SGHRS, YFSETQ. Trimming took 3 bases from V and 11 from J, leaving 9 bases between them. The CDR3 loop reads CASSSSGQQFF. CDR3 coding DNA: TGCGCCAGCAGCTCCTCCGGGCAGCAGTTCTTC. The full variable domain, with the rest looked up from reference TRBV5-1 and TRBJ2-1, is KAGVTQTPRYLIKTRGQQVTLSCSPISGHRSVSWYQQTPGQGLQFLFEYFSETQRNKGNFPGRFSGRQFSNSRSEMNVSTLELGDSALYLCASSSSGQQFFGPGTRLTVL.

The chain employs TRBV11-2 and TRBJ1-2; tentative D call: TRBD1 (5 bases). CDR3 length: 16 residues. Trimming left V 5 bases short and J 2 bases short, with 18 bases between. Germline CDR1 SGHAT, CDR2 FQNNGV. The CDR3 DNA sequence: TGTGCCAGCAGCCGGTCTGGAGGCGACAGAAACTATGGCTACACCTTC. This sequence encodes CASSRSGGDRNYGYTF.